This entry features one TCR beta chain sequence. Its matching antigen is unknown. This specimen comes from a study of CD4 T cells in relation to SARS-CoV-2 and coronaviruses. As for the study in general: ViraFEST: approximately 10-day antigen culture of PBMCs, then TCR beta CDR3 sequencing. Study outcomes and limitations: Pre-pandemic and post-infection samples never came from the same donor. Approximately 65% of donors had memory CD4+ clonotypes crossrecognizing SARS-CoV-2 and common cold coronavirus spike.

Clones were read by immunoSEQ multiplex PCR, and TCRdb kept only the in-frame ones, dropping some. The profile covers 25,000 to 30,000 clones, with around 76% appearing a single time and around 15% taken by the ten largest. The CDR3 is 13 residues long. V lost 3 bases and J lost 7, with 12 bases in between. The unexposed donors gave CD4+ T cells in about 2011-2018, prior to COVID-19. CD4+ T cells were isolated from the cells after about nine days of culture. Cells permitting, SARS-CoV-2 S/N and four cold-coronavirus spikes were tested on unexposed-donor CD4+ T cells. Material: CD4+ T cells from PBMCs, cultured in vitro. The chain uses TRBV12-3 or TRBV12-4 and TRBJ1-2; tentatively, D is TRBD1 (6 bases). This sequence originates from a human donor in good health. The CDR3 sequence is CASSFSGVGGYTF. The CDR3 DNA reads as TGTGCCAGCAGTTTTTCAGGGGTGGGTGGCTACACCTTC.